One sample yielded the 30 T cell receptor beta chains listed below, sequenced in a study of CD8 T cell repertoires and HIV-1 epitope variants (dated by TCRdb to the early 2020s). Their antigens are not known. To prepare the library, the immunoSEQ multiplex PCR assay was applied. The table comes from immuneACCESS by way of TCRdb, which keeps in-frame sequences with V and J called. Part of the clones is missing from these tables; in studies checked, under half for an unresolved V gene and the rest for unknown reasons. This sample holds roughly 7,000 clones; around 60% were observed only once. 40% to 55% of the sample is in the top ten clones. The sequencing sample was made of cultured CD8+ T cells derived from PBMCs. The receptors here all came from a male donor with HIV.

The chain joins TRBV19 to TRBJ2-5; possibly TRBD1 or TRBD2 for D (5 bases each). Per germline, CDR1 LNHDA and CDR2 SQIVND (reference sequence). This CDR3 spans 15 amino acids. Trimming cost V 6 bases and J 10 bases, with 24 bases left between them. The CDR3 DNA reads as TGTGCCAGTAGCCGGGGCGAGGGCCGGGTTGTTATCCAGTACTTC. Protein sequence: CASSRGEGRVVIQYF.

This rearrangement joins TRBV7-6 to TRBJ2-7, with 9 bases that match TRBD1. Germline CDR1 reads SGHVS; CDR2 reads FNYEAQ. V lost 4 bases, J lost 2 bases, and 9 bases stayed unmatched. CDR3 length equals 16 residues. The CDR3 sequence: CASSYLTGGPTYEQYF. As DNA, the CDR3 is TGTGCCAGCAGCTACTTGACAGGGGGGCCAACCTACGAGCAGTACTTC.

The chain joins TRBV30 to TRBJ1-3, with 10 nucleotides matching TRBD1. V lost 3 bases to trimming and J lost 0 bases; unmatched junction nucleotides: 14. CDR1 is GTSNPN, CDR2 SVGIG, per germline (reference sequence). The CDR3 consists of 19 residues. Here the CDR3 DNA reads TGTGCCTGGAGATCCGGTCGACAGGGGGCTTCTAACTCTGGAAACACCATATATTTT. It translates to CAWRSGRQGASNSGNTIYF.

This sequence joins TRBV27 and TRBJ2-3; D is unresolved. Germline V lookup: CDR1 MNHEY, CDR2 SMNVEV (reference sequence). The V and J ends lost 5 bases and 5 bases respectively, with 14 bases between them. The CDR3 length is 14 residues. The CDR3 DNA reads as TGTGCCAGCAGTACCCCGGGCCCCCAAGATACGCAGTATTTT. Protein: CASSTPGPQDTQYF.

The rearrangement joins TRBV5-6 to TRBJ2-7; 8 nucleotides line up with TRBD1. The V gene's germline CDR1 is SGHDT and CDR2 YYEEEE. CDR3 length: 15 residues. V lost 0 bases and J lost 2; bases outside the gene matches: 4. The CDR3 here is CASSLETGATYEQYF. DNA for the CDR3: TGTGCCAGCAGCTTGGAGACAGGGGCAACCTACGAGCAGTACTTC.

This chain connects TRBV28 to TRBJ2-7; D perhaps matches TRBD1 (7 bases). The germline V and J ends were trimmed by 3 bases and 6 bases, with 12 bases remaining between them. Germline CDR1 and CDR2: MDHEN and SYDVKM. The CDR3 extends over 13 amino acids. The CDR3: CASSLSRGVEQYF. CDR3 bases: TGTGCCAGCAGTTTGAGCAGGGGGGTCGAGCAGTACTTC. The full variable domain, with the rest looked up from reference TRBV28 and TRBJ2-7, is DVKVTQSSRYLVKRTGEKVFLECVQDMDHENMFWYRQDPGLGLRLIYFSYDVKMKEKGDIPEGYSVSREKKERFSLILESASTNQTSMYLCASSLSRGVEQYFGPGTRLTVT.

A note on this clone: One junction end disagrees with the germline gene, perhaps due to a read error. The chain joins TRBV27 to TRBJ2-7; 7 bases map to TRBD2. Germline V gene lookup returns CDR1 MNHEY and CDR2 SMNVEV (reference sequence). CDR3 size: 14 residues. The CDR3 is CASSLSGTTSRQDF. Here the CDR3 DNA reads TGTGCCAGCAGTTTATCGGGGACTACCTCCCGGCAGGACTTC.

This rearrangement joins TRBV14 to TRBJ1-5; a weak D match, TRBD1 (5 bases). CDR3 size: 14 residues. The germline CDR1 and CDR2 sequences are SGHDN and FVKESK. V lost 3 bases and J lost 7, with 13 bases in between. The CDR3 is CASSHGGTGQPQHF. The CDR3 nucleotides are TGTGCCAGCAGCCATGGGGGTACCGGCCAGCCCCAGCATTTT.

The chain recombines TRBV7-9 with TRBJ2-5; TRBD2 might be the D (5 bases). Germline CDR1 SEHNR, CDR2 FQNEAQ (reference sequence). V lost 5 bases to trimming and J lost 1 base, with 11 bases between them. This CDR3 region has 14 residues. The CDR3 spells CASSHPGFQETQYF. The CDR3 DNA reads TGTGCCAGCAGCCACCCGGGATTCCAAGAGACCCAGTACTTC.

This chain uses TRBV5-6 with TRBJ2-3, with TRBD1 identical over 8 bases. Germline values: CDR1 SGHDT, CDR2 YYEEEE. J was trimmed by 0 bases and V by 3 bases; bases with no gene match: 3. There are 15 residues in the CDR3. The CDR3: CASSYGTGSTDTQYF. CDR3 sequence (DNA): TGTGCCAGCAGCTACGGGACAGGCAGCACAGATACGCAGTATTTT.

The chain joins TRBV27 to TRBJ2-1; D is possibly TRBD2 (7 bases). V was clipped by 0 bases and J by 8 bases, with 20 bases between them. The V gene's germline CDR1 is MNHEY and CDR2 SMNVEV (reference sequence). The CDR3 has 17 amino acids. The CDR3 DNA sequence: TGTGCCAGCAGTTTATCGGGAGGGGGGTCAATTGTTGATGAGCAGTTCTTC. This gives the protein CASSLSGGGSIVDEQFF.

The chain carries TRBV5-1 and TRBJ2-1; possibly TRBD1 or TRBD2 for D (5 bases each). The V end was cut by 0 bases, the J end by 6 bases, with 13 bases between. Per the germline V gene, CDR1 is SGHRS and CDR2 is YFSETQ. CDR3 size: 15 residues. The CDR3 spells CASSLDGGLSNEQFF. In nucleotides, the CDR3 is TGCGCCAGCAGCTTGGATGGGGGTCTGAGCAATGAGCAGTTCTTC.

J is TRBJ1-6 and V is TRBV28; no definite D call. The CDR3 length is 15 residues. CDR1 is MDHEN and CDR2 is SYDVKM in the germline V gene. V lost 7 bases and J 4 bases, leaving 14 bases between the germline ends. CDR3 loop: CASNRGVEYNSPLHF. CDR3 DNA: TGTGCCAGCAACCGCGGGGTAGAGTATAATTCACCCCTCCACTTT.

The V call is TRBV7-2, the J call TRBJ2-7, with D unclear. V shed 1 base and J shed 2 bases, with 9 bases lying between them. This CDR3 spans 14 amino acids. Germline V gives CDR1 SGHTA, CDR2 FQGNSA. In nucleotides, the CDR3 is TGTGCCAGCAGCTTAGATCTAAGAGCCTACGAGCAGTACTTC. Translation gives CASSLDLRAYEQYF.

This clone occurred a few times. This chain joins TRBV5-6 and TRBJ2-7; no clear D. The CDR3 has 12 residues. Trimming stripped 4 bases from V and 7 bases from J, with 12 bases between. CDR1 SGHDT and CDR2 YYEEEE come from the germline V gene. Here the CDR3 reads CASSAGIGEQYF. As DNA, the CDR3 is TGTGCCAGCAGCGCTGGGATCGGGGAGCAGTACTTC.

This chain connects TRBV18 to TRBJ2-7; 9 positions match TRBD1. The CDR3 spans 16 residues. The germline gives CDR1 KGHSH, CDR2 LQKENI. V was clipped by 4 bases and J by 0 bases; unmatched bases: 7. For the CDR3, the DNA is TGTGCCAGCTCACACCCGACAGGGGGAAGCTCCTACGAGCAGTACTTC. Protein product: CASSHPTGGSSYEQYF.

This chain joins TRBV11-2 and TRBJ2-7, with D hard to call. CDR1 SGHAT and CDR2 FQNNGV come from the germline V gene. The V end was cut by 5 bases, the J end by 9 bases, with 8 bases between. There are 10 residues in the CDR3. The CDR3 sequence: CASSHTGQYF. As DNA, the CDR3 is TGTGCCAGCAGCCACACTGGGCAGTACTTC.

The rearrangement links TRBV13 to TRBJ1-1; TRBD1 is a possible D gene (6 bases). Germline V gene sequence: CDR1 PRHDT, CDR2 FYEKMQ (reference sequence). The ends were cut back, 5 bases at V and 5 bases at J, with 15 bases in the middle. CDR3 length equals 14 residues. The CDR3 is CASSVRGLRTEAFF. In DNA form, the CDR3 reads TGTGCCAGCAGCGTCAGGGGCCTCAGGACTGAAGCTTTCTTT. Together with reference TRBV13 and TRBJ1-1, the CDR3 gives the full variable domain: AAGVIQSPRHLIKEKRETATLKCYPIPRHDTVYWYQQGPGQDPQFLISFYEKMQSDKGSIPDRFSAQQFSDYHSELNMSSLELGDSALYFCASSVRGLRTEAFFGQGTRLTVV.

This clone was seen a single time. J is TRBJ2-1 and V is TRBV19; possible D gene TRBD1, 5 bases. Trimming took off 5 bases at V and 0 bases at J, with 11 bases between the two ends. The germline CDR1 and CDR2 sequences are LNHDA and SQIVND (reference sequence). This CDR3 region has 15 residues. For the CDR3, the DNA is TGTGCCAGTAGTCTGGGGCCAAGCTCCTACAATGAGCAGTTCTTC. This sequence encodes CASSLGPSSYNEQFF. The variable domain in full, with the rest retrieved from reference TRBV19 and TRBJ2-1, is DGGITQSPKYLFRKEGQNVTLSCEQNLNHDAMYWYRQDPGQGLRLIYYSQIVNDFQKGDIAEGYSVSREKKESFPLTVTSAQKNPTAFYLCASSLGPSSYNEQFFGPGTRLTVL.

The rearrangement links TRBV9 to TRBJ2-7; TRBD2 is a possible D gene (6 bases). CDR1 is SGDLS, CDR2 YYNGEE, per germline. Trimming took 2 bases from V and 5 from J, leaving 17 bases between them. The CDR3 length is 15 residues. The CDR3 here is CASSVAGRVSDEQYF. DNA of the CDR3: TGTGCCAGCAGCGTTGCGGGGAGAGTTTCAGACGAGCAGTACTTC.

This clone rates as medium-sized. The chain joins TRBV7-9 to TRBJ1-1; D perhaps matches TRBD1 (5 bases). The CDR3 covers 15 residues. V lost 2 bases, J lost 2 bases, and 12 bases lay in between. Germline assignment: CDR1 SEHNR and CDR2 FQNEAQ (reference sequence). As DNA, the CDR3 is TGTGCCAGCAGCTTAAATGGGGGTTCCAACACTGAAGCTTTCTTT. Amino acid sequence: CASSLNGGSNTEAFF.

Notes on this clone: One end of the junction varies from germline; a read error may be responsible. The genes are TRBV10-3 and TRBJ2-2; D gene ambiguous. Per the germline V gene, CDR1 is ENHRY and CDR2 is SYGVKD. This CDR3 spans 13 amino acids. The CDR3 loop reads CASSYLNTGELFF. The CDR3 DNA sequence: TGTGCCAGCAGTTACCTTAACACCGGGGAGCTGTTTTTT.

The V call is TRBV15, the J call TRBJ1-4; perhaps TRBD1 as D (5 bases). Germline V gives CDR1 LNHNV, CDR2 YYDKDF (reference sequence). CDR3 length: 15 amino acids. V dropped 0 bases and J dropped 8 bases, with 13 bases sitting between them. The chain's CDR3 is CATSRDDEGLEKLFF. CDR3 in DNA: TGTGCCACCAGCAGAGATGATGAGGGGCTCGAAAAACTGTTTTTT.

Points on this clone: The junction shows a germline mismatch at one end, possibly a read error. J is TRBJ1-2 and V is TRBV28; no clear D. CDR1 MDHEN and CDR2 SYDVKM come from the germline V gene. This CDR3 has 11 amino acids. CDR3 sequence: CASSLGIWAFF. The CDR3 DNA sequence: TGTGCCAGCAGTTTGGGGATCTGGGCGTTCTTC.

In this sample, this clone turned up a few times. The chain has TRBV7-9 and TRBJ2-1; TRBD1 or TRBD2 may be the D gene (7 bases each). Germline V gene data show CDR1 as SEHNR and CDR2 as FQNEAQ (reference sequence). The CDR3 sequence is 15 residues long. Trimming took off 2 bases at V and 7 bases at J, with 15 bases between the two ends. The CDR3 loop reads CASSLSLQGGNEQFF. The DNA for the CDR3 is TGTGCCAGCAGCTTATCTCTTCAGGGGGGGAATGAGCAGTTCTTC.

The chain couples TRBV9 to TRBJ2-1; 9 positions match TRBD1. The CDR3 runs 18 residues. J lost 4 bases, V lost 0 bases, and 11 bases had no gene match. Germline CDR1 SGDLS, CDR2 YYNGEE. This chain's CDR3 is CASSVVGGGQGSYNEQFF. The CDR3, as DNA: TGTGCCAGCAGCGTAGTAGGTGGGGGACAGGGATCTTACAATGAGCAGTTCTTC.

The CDR3 reads CASSFVAGEQFF. CDR3 nucleotide sequence: TGTGCCAGTAGTTTCGTAGCGGGAGAGCAGTTCTTC. This chain joins TRBV19 and TRBJ2-1; 8 bases line up with TRBD2. The J segment lost 10 bases and the V segment lost 5 bases, leaving 4 bases of the junction unmatched. This CDR3 has 12 amino acids. Germline V lookup: CDR1 LNHDA, CDR2 SQIVND (reference sequence).

This chain connects TRBV19 to TRBJ2-1; 10 bases line up with TRBD2. From germline, CDR1 is LNHDA and CDR2 SQIVND (reference sequence). The junction had 10 bases not matched to a gene; V was cut back by 3 bases and J by 8 bases. CDR3 length equals 16 residues. The CDR3, as DNA: TGTGCCAGTAGTATCGGGACTAGCGCCGCCGGGGATGAGCAGTTCTTC. Protein product: CASSIGTSAAGDEQFF.

This clone was detected only a few times. J is TRBJ2-1 and V is TRBV27; D gene unclear. The CDR3 is 16 residues long. The V gene's germline CDR1 is MNHEY and CDR2 SMNVEV (reference sequence). V shed 6 bases and J shed 0 bases, with 15 bases lying between them. The CDR3: CASRPTFYLSYNEQFF. The CDR3 nucleotides read TGTGCCAGCAGGCCTACCTTTTACCTCTCCTACAATGAGCAGTTCTTC.

This clone was counted a few times. The J gene is TRBJ1-1, the V gene TRBV18; D gene uncertain. Germline values: CDR1 KGHSH, CDR2 LQKENI. Trimming left V 5 bases short and J 1 base short, with 11 bases between. This CDR3 has 14 residues. The CDR3 is CASSSGVPNTEAFF. In DNA, the CDR3 is TGTGCCAGCTCATCAGGAGTTCCGAACACTGAAGCTTTCTTT.